Each of the 5 T cell receptor beta chains below was sequenced from the same sample in a study of shared clonotypes between healthy human individuals. Libraries were prepared by immunoSEQ multiplex PCR; TCRdb keeps only in-frame clonotypes and omits some of them. The sample carries millions of clones, 80% to 95% recorded once. The sample comprised naive CD4+ T cells from PBMCs. The subset was: CD45RA+ positively selected. These receptors all stem from a man younger than 35 in good health. Some clones in this sample may be carry-over from other donors' samples.

This sequence joins TRBV19 and TRBJ2-5; 7 bases fit TRBD1. The CDR3 covers 14 residues. The germline CDR1 and CDR2 sequences are LNHDA and SQIVND (reference sequence). The V segment lost 1 base and the J segment 2 bases; nucleotides outside the gene matches: 1. The DNA for the CDR3 is TGTGCCAGTAGTATAGGGGACAGTCAAGAGACCCAGTACTTC. Translating gives CASSIGDSQETQYF.

The chain recombines TRBV18 with TRBJ2-6, with 8 bases lining up with TRBD1. Trimming took 1 base from V and 2 from J; bases not matched to a gene: 7. From germline, CDR1 is KGHSH and CDR2 LQKENI. The CDR3 runs to 18 residues. The chain's CDR3 is CASSPRITGGTGANVLTF. CDR3 bases: TGTGCCAGCTCACCACGAATAACAGGGGGGACTGGGGCCAACGTCCTGACTTTC.

V usage is TRBV5-6 and J usage is TRBJ2-5, with D tentatively TRBD2 (5 bases). There are 16 residues in the CDR3. Germline loops: CDR1 SGHDT, CDR2 YYEEEE. With 0 bases removed from V and 0 bases from J, the gap between germline ends came to 12 bases. Written as DNA, the CDR3 is TGTGCCAGCAGCTTGGTGGGAGACCCGTACCAAGAGACCCAGTACTTC. Protein sequence: CASSLVGDPYQETQYF.

The rearrangement links TRBV4-2 to TRBJ2-5, with 8 positions matching TRBD2. V lost 0 bases to trimming and J lost 14 bases; unmatched junction nucleotides: 8. The CDR3 consists of 13 residues. Germline lookup yields CDR1 LGHNA and CDR2 YNFKEQ. The CDR3 region is CASSQETSVPPYF. In DNA, the CDR3 is TGTGCCAGCAGCCAAGAGACTAGCGTCCCCCCTTACTTC.

This clone came up a few times. Other nucleotide sequences in the sample specify the same CDR3. V usage is TRBV28 and J usage is TRBJ1-5, with unresolved D. Trimming took 3 bases from V and 7 from J, leaving 7 bases between them. The CDR3 has 12 residues. Germline CDR1 MDHEN, CDR2 SYDVKM. CDR3 protein: CASSFAGQPQHF. Written as DNA, the CDR3 is TGTGCCAGCAGTTTTGCGGGGCAGCCCCAGCATTTT.